Here is one TCR beta chain with its context. The data originate from a study of blood T cell repertoires in COVID-19. Study context: Whether acute or convalescent, the COVID-19 samples came from the United States, Italy and Spain. Sample material is recorded as cDNA or gDNA derived from T cells, B-cell-depleted T cells, or PBMCs.

Original handling: Using reference gene primer amplification, nucleated cell counts were estimated. TCRdb's table, derived via immunoSEQ multiplex PCR, lists solely in-frame clones and lacks some. From that table come the V and J calls and clone size; the DNA was used to work out D and trimming. The sample consists of about 250,000 clones, roughly 88% of them appearing once. This CDR3 has 16 amino acids. Germline trimming cut 3 bases from V and 3 bases from J; bases unmatched to any gene: 9. Germline V gene sequence: CDR1 KGHDR, CDR2 SFDVKD. The sequencing sample was made of peripheral blood. The origin of this receptor is a woman between 40 and 55 years old who had recovered from COVID-19. The rearrangement uses TRBV24-1 and TRBJ2-7; TRBD2 aligns across 8 bases. CDR3 nucleotides: TGTGCCACCAGTGATCCCGGGACTAGTCAGGTCTACGAGCAGTACTTC. Translating gives CATSDPGTSQVYEQYF.